The table lists the clone carrying this T cell receptor beta chain with a count of one. Libraries were prepared by immunoSEQ multiplex PCR; TCRdb keeps only in-frame clonotypes and omits some of them. Of roughly 15,000 clones in the sample, roughly 79% were seen once. This sample is part of a study of blood T cell repertoires in COVID-19. Turning to the study itself: The United States, Italy and Spain provided the acute and convalescent COVID-19 samples. PBMCs, B-cell-depleted T cells, or T cells were the source of the cDNA or gDNA that made up the material.

V was pared by 5 bases and J by 2 bases, with 3 bases of the junction left unmatched. The CDR3 totals 16 residues. Germline values: CDR1 SGHVS, CDR2 FNYEAQ. The V gene is TRBV7-6, the J gene TRBJ2-6, with TRBD1 matching over 10 bases. The sequenced sample was peripheral blood. The origin of this receptor is a man aged 55 to 69 with acute or convalescent COVID-19. CDR3 sequence reads: CASSRGTGAGANVLTF. The CDR3 nucleotides read TGTGCCAGCAGCAGAGGGACAGGGGCTGGGGCCAACGTCCTGACTTTC.